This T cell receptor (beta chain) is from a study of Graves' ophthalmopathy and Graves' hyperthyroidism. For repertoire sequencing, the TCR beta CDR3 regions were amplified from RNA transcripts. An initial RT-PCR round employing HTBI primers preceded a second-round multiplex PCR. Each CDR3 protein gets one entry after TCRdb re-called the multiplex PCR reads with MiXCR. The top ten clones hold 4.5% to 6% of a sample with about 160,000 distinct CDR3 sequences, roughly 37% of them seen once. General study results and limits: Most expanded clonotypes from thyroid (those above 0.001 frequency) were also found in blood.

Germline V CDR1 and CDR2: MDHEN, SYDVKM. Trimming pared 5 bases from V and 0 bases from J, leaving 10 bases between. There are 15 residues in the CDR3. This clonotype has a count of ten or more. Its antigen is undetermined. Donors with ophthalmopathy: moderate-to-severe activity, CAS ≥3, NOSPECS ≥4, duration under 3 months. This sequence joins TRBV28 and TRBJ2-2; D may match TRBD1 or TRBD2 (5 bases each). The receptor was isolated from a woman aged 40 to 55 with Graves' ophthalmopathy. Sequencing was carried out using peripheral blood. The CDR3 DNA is TGTGCCAGCAGTGACGGGACGTCGAACACCGGGGAGCTGTTTTTT. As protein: CASSDGTSNTGELFF.